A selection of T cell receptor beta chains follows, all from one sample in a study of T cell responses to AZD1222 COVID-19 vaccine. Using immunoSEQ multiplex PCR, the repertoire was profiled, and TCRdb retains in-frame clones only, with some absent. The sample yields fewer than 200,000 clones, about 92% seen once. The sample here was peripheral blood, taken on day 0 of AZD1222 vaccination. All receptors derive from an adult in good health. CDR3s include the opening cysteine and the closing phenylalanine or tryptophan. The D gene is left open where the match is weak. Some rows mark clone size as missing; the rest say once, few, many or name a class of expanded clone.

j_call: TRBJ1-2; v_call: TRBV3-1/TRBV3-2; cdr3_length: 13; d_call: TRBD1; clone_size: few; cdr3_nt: TGTGCCAGCAGCGGACAGGGGTACTATGGCTACACCTTC; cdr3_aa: CASSGQGYYGYTF
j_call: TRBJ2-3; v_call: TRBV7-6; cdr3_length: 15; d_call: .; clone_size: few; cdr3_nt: TGTGCCAGCAGCTCGGGACTGGTAGGGGGAGATACGCAGTATTTT; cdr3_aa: CASSSGLVGGDTQYF
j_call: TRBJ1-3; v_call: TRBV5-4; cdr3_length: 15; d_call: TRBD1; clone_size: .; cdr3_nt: TGTGCCAGCAGCTTGGGGGACAGGGCCGGAAACACCATATATTTT; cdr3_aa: CASSLGDRAGNTIYF
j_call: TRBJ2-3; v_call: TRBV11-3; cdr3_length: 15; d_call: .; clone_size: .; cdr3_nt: TGTGCCAGCAGCTTAGCCGGGATAAGCACAGATACGCAGTATTTT; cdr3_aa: CASSLAGISTDTQYF
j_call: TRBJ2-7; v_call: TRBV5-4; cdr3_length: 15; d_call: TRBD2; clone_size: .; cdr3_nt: TGTGCCAGCAGCTTGGTTAGCGGGAGGGCGTACGAGCAGTACTTC; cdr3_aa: CASSLVSGRAYEQYF
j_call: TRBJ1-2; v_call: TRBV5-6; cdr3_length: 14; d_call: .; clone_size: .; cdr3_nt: TGTGCCAGCAGCGCCGTAGGGGCGCCGTCCGGCTACACCTTC; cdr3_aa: CASSAVGAPSGYTF
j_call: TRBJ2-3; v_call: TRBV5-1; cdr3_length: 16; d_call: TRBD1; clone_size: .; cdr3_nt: TGCGCCAGCAGCCCAACCGGGACAGGGGACACAGATACGCAGTATTTT; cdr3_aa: CASSPTGTGDTDTQYF
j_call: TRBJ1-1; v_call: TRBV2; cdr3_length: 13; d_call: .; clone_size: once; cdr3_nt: TGTGCCAGCAGAGCCACATATGGGCGTGAAGCTTTCTTT; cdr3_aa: CASRATYGREAFF
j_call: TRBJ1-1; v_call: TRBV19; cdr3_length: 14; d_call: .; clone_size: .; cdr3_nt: TGTGCCAGTAGTATGGGGGCGGCGAACACTGAAGCTTTCTTT; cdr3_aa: CASSMGAANTEAFF
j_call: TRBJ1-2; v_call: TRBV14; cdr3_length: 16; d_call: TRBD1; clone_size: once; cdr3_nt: TGTGCCAGCAGCCCGGACAGGGTGGCTTGGGTCTATGGCTACACCTTC; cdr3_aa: CASSPDRVAWVYGYTF
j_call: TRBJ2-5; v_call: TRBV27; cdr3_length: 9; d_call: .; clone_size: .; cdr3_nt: TGTGCCCCCAGGGGGGCCCAGTACTTC; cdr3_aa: CAPRGAQYF
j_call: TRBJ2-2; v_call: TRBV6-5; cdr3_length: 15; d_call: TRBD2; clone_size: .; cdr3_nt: TGTGCCAGCAGTTACCCTAGCGGGAACACCGGGGAGCTGTTTTTT; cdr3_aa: CASSYPSGNTGELFF
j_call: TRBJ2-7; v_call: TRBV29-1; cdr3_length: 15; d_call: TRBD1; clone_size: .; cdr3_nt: TGCAGCGTCGAAAGACAGGGGTCGATCGCCCGCGAGCAGTACTTC; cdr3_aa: CSVERQGSIAREQYF
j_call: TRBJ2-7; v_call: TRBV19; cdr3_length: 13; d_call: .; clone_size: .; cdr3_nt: TGTGCCACCAGTATAACCACAAGGAACGAGCAGTACTTC; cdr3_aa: CATSITTRNEQYF
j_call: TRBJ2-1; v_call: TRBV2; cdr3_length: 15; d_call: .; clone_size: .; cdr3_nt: TGTGCCAGCAGTAATGTCTTGAGCTCCTACAATGAGCAGTTCTTC; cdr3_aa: CASSNVLSSYNEQFF
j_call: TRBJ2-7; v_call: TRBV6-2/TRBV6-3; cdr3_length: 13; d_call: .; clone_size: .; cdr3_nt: TGTGCCAGCAGCCCGACAGAGACCTACGAGCAGTACTTC; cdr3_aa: CASSPTETYEQYF
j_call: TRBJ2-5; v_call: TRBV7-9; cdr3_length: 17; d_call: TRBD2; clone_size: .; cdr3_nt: TGTGCCAGCAGCCATGGGGATGGCGGGAGGGCCGAGGAGACCCAGTACTTC; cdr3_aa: CASSHGDGGRAEETQYF